This T cell receptor beta chain emerged from a study of blood T cell repertoires in COVID-19. As for this clone: The same CDR3 arises from other DNA sequences in this sample as well.

Clones were read by immunoSEQ multiplex PCR, and TCRdb kept only the in-frame ones, dropping some. The sample contains about 280,000 clones, 88% of which appear only once. Sequenced input: peripheral blood. The receptor comes from a man between 18 and 35 years old with active or convalescent COVID-19.

DNA of the CDR3: TGTGCCAGCAGTCCCTCCACAGATACGCAGTATTTT. Translating it yields CASSPSTDTQYF. This chain joins TRBV12-3 or TRBV12-4 and TRBJ2-3; D unresolved. V lost 5 bases, J lost 2 bases, and 5 bases lay in between. The CDR3 extends over 12 amino acids.